The 8 T cell receptor beta chains in this list originate from one sample, sequenced in a study of blood T cells in healthy people across ages. The use of a sample-barcoded 5' primer and a J-beta primer mix characterized a second PCR of roughly 7 to 12 cycles. TCRdb itself ran the 5' RACE reads through MiXCR, one entry per CDR3 protein. Of fewer than 2,000,000 distinct CDR3 sequences in the sample, 30% to 40% were seen once. Sequenced material: blood. The receptor set was obtained from a human donor in good health.

The chain employs TRBV6-2 or TRBV6-3 and TRBJ1-1; D unresolved. The CDR3 has 15 amino acids. Trimming shortened V by 4 bases and J by 5 bases, and 17 bases separated the two germline ends. CDR1 MNHEY and CDR2 SVGEGT come from the germline V gene. DNA of the CDR3: TGTGCCAGCAGTTCCACTCGATCCTTCGGGACTGAAGCTTTCTTT. It codes for CASSSTRSFGTEAFF.

V usage is TRBV5-4 and J usage is TRBJ2-1; D call uncertain. Germline CDR1 SGHNT, CDR2 YYREEE (reference sequence). The CDR3 extends over 14 amino acids. The ends were cut back, 4 bases at V and 5 bases at J, with 13 bases in the middle. CDR3 nucleotides: TGTGCCAGCAGCAACCACATGTCCGACAATGAGCAGTTCTTC. Encoded protein: CASSNHMSDNEQFF. Complete variable domain (other parts from reference TRBV5-4 and TRBJ2-1): ETGVTQSPTHLIKTRGQQVTLRCSSQSGHNTVSWYQQALGQGPQFIFQYYREEENGRGNFPPRFSGLQFPNYSSELNVNALELDDSALYLCASSNHMSDNEQFFGPGTRLTVL.

Notes on this clonotype: The junction departs from the called germline gene at one end, perhaps through a read error. The rearrangement links TRBV7-7 to TRBJ2-1; the D gene is possibly TRBD2 (5 bases). Germline V lookup: CDR1 SSHAT, CDR2 FNYEAQ (reference sequence). The CDR3 covers 15 residues. In DNA, the CDR3 is TGTGCTAGCAGCTTAAATCGGCGGGTTGGGGAGCGGCAGTTCTTC. Its translation is CASSLNRRVGERQFF.

This clonotype was seen a few times. This chain links TRBV5-1 with TRBJ2-4; 8 nucleotides align to TRBD1. The CDR3 is 12 residues long. The germline V gene encodes CDR1 SGHRS and CDR2 YFSETQ. Trimming took 4 bases from V and 12 from J; bases not matched to a gene: 6. CDR3 DNA sequence: TGCGCCAGCAGCGCGGGACAGGCGGATCAGTACTTC. It translates to CASSAGQADQYF.

V and J are TRBV6-1 and TRBJ2-4; D may be TRBD1 (5 bases). The J call may not be correct, given that the DNA end is closer to TRBJ2-7. Per germline, CDR1 MNHNS and CDR2 SASEGT. The CDR3 has 13 amino acids. The CDR3 DNA follows: TGTGCCAGCAGCAGGGCCACCGGACACGAGCAGTACTTC. Encoded protein: CASSRATGHEQYF.

V usage is TRBV6-2 or TRBV6-3 and J usage is TRBJ1-2; D is unclear. Germline V CDR1 and CDR2: MNHEY, SVGEGT. CDR3 length: 13 amino acids. V lost 2 bases and J 7 bases, leaving 11 bases between the germline ends. The CDR3 sequence: CASSYEGNGGYTF. The DNA for the CDR3 is TGTGCCAGCAGTTACGAAGGGAATGGTGGCTACACCTTC.

This chain joins TRBV11-3 and TRBJ2-4; 8 bases line up with TRBD2. The CDR3 runs to 17 residues. Germline values: CDR1 SGHNT, CDR2 YENEEA. The V segment lost 2 bases and the J segment 7 bases; nucleotides outside the gene matches: 13. CDR3 residues: CASSLRGGPSSGNIQYF. The CDR3 DNA sequence: TGTGCCAGCAGCTTACGGGGGGGCCCATCAAGTGGGAACATTCAGTACTTC.

This chain uses TRBV20-1 with TRBJ2-5; the D is unclear. The germline CDR1 and CDR2 sequences are DFQATT and SNEGSKA (reference sequence). The CDR3 length is 13 residues. Trimming took 7 bases from V and 3 from J, leaving 15 bases between them. In nucleotides, the CDR3 is TGCAGTGTGGGCCCCAGGACGAAAGAGACCCAGTACTTC. Translating it yields CSVGPRTKETQYF.